The clone carrying this TCR beta chain has a count of ten or more. Per the authors' pipeline: Reference gene primer amplification gave nucleated cell count estimates. Sequencing was performed with immunoSEQ multiplex PCR; in TCRdb, only in-frame clones are kept and a portion is missing. V and J calls and clone size follow that table, whereas D and trimming were derived from the DNA. The sample shows some 45,000 clones, approximately 80% of them seen only once. This specimen comes from a study of blood T cell repertoires in COVID-19. Study-wide context: Donors in the United States, Italy and Spain gave samples during acute or convalescent COVID-19. T cells, B-cell-depleted T cells, or PBMCs supplied cDNA or gDNA.

This clonotype was sampled from an older woman with acute or convalescent COVID-19. The sequenced material came from peripheral blood.

DNA for the CDR3: TGTGCCAGCAGTTTAGACGACAGCCCCTATGGCTACACCTTC. Encoded protein: CASSLDDSPYGYTF. The chain combines TRBV6-6 with TRBJ1-2; D may be TRBD1 (5 bases). Trimming shortened V by 4 bases and J by 4 bases, and 13 bases separated the two germline ends. In germline, CDR1 is MNHNY, CDR2 SVGAGI (reference sequence). There are 14 residues in the CDR3.